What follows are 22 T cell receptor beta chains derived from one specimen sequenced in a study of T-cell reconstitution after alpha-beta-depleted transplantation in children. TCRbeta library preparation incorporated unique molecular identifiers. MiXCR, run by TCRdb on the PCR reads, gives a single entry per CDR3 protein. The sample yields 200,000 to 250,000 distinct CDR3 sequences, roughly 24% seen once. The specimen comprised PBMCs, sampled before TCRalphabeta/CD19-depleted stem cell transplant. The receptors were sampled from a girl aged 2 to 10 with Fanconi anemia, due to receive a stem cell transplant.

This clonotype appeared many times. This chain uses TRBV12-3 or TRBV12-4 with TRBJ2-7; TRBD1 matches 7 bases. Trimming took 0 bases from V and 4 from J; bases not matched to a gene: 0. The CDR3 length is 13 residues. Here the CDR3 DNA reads TGTGCCAGCAGTTTAGCGACAGGGTACGAGCAGTACTTC. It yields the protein CASSLATGYEQYF.

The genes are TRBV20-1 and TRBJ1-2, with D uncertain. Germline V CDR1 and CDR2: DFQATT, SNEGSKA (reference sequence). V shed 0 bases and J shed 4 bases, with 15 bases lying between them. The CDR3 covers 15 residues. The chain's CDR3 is CSARDHPGSLYGYTF. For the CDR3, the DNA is TGCAGTGCTAGAGATCACCCCGGCAGCCTCTATGGCTACACCTTC.

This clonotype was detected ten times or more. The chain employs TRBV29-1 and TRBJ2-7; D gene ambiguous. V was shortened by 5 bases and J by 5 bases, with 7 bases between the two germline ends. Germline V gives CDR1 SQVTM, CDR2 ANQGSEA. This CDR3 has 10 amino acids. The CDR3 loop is CSVYGNEQYF. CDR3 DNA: TGCAGCGTTTATGGGAACGAGCAGTACTTC.

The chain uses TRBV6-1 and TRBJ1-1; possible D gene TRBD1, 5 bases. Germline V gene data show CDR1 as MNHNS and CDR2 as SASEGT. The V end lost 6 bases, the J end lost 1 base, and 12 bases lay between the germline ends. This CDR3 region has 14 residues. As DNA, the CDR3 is TGTGCCAGCAGCCATCGGGGGGGGAACACTGAAGCTTTCTTT. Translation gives CASSHRGGNTEAFF.

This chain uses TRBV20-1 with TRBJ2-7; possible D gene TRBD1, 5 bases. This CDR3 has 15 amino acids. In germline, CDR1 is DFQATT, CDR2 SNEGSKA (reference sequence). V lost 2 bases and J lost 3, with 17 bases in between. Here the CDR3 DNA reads TGCAGTGCTAGAAAGGGGCGAGGACCCCTCTACGAGCAGTACTTC. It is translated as CSARKGRGPLYEQYF.

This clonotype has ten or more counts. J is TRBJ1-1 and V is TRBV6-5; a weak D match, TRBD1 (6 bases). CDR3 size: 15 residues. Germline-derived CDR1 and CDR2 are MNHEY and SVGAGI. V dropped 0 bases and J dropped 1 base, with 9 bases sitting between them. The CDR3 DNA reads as TGTGCCAGCAGTTACTCGCCGACAGGGAACACTGAAGCTTTCTTT. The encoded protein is CASSYSPTGNTEAFF.

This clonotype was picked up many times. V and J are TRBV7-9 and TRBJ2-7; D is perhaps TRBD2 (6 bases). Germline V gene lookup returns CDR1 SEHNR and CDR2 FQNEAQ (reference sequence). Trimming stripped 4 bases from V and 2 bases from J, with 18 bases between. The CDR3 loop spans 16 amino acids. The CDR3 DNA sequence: TGTGCCAGCAGCTCGTGGCCCTTGGAGGGTCCCTACGAGCAGTACTTC. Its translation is CASSSWPLEGPYEQYF.

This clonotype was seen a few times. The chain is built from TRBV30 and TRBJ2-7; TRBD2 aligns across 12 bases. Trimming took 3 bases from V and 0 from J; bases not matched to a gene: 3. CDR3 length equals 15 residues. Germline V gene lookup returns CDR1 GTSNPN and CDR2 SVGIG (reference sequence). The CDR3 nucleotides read TGTGCCTGGAGCGCGACTAGCGGGAGCTCCTACGAGCAGTACTTC. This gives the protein CAWSATSGSSYEQYF.

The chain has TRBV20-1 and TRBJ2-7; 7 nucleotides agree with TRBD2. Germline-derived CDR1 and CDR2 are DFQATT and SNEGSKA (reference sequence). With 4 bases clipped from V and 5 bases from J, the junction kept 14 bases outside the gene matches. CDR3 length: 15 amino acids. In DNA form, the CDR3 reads TGCAGTGCTATCGAGAATAGCGGGCCGAGGAACGAGCAGTACTTC. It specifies CSAIENSGPRNEQYF.

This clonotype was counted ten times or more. The CDR3 reads CASSGSGGQPQHF. In DNA, the CDR3 is TGTGCCAGCAGTGGCAGCGGAGGTCAGCCCCAGCATTTT. The chain joins TRBV12-3 or TRBV12-4 to TRBJ1-5, with D hard to call. The CDR3 extends over 13 amino acids. Trimming removed 5 bases at V and 6 bases at J, with 11 bases between.

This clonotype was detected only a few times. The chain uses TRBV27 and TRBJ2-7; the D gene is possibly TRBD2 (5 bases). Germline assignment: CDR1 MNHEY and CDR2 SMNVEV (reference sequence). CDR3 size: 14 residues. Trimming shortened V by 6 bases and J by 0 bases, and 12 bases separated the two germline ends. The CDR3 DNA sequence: TGTGCCAGCAGGGTGGGAGTGAGCTCCTACGAGCAGTACTTC. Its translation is CASRVGVSSYEQYF.

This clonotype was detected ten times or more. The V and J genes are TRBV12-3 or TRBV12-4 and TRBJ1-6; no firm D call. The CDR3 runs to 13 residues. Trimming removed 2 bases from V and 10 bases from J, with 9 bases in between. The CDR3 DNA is TGTGCCAGCAGTTTACTAAGGGTATCACCCCTCCACTTT. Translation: CASSLLRVSPLHF.

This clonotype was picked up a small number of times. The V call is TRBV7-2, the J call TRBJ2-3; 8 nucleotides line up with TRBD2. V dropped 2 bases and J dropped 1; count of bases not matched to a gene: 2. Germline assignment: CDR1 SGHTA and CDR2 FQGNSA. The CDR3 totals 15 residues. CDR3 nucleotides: TGTGCCAGCAGCTTAATGCGGGGGGGCACAGATACGCAGTATTTT. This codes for CASSLMRGGTDTQYF.

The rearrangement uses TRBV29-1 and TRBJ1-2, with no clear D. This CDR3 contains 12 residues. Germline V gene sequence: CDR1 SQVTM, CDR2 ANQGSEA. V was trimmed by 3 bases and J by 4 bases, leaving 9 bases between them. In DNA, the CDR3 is TGCAGCGTTGAGGGGTGGGCCTATGGCTACACCTTC. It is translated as CSVEGWAYGYTF.

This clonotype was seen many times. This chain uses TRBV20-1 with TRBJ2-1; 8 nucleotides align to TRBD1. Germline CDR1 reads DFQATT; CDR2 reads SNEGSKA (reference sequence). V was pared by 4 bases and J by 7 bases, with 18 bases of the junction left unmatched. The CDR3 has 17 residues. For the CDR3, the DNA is TGCAGTGCTAAGGGACCCTTTTGGACAGGGAGTTTTAATGAGCAGTTCTTC. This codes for CSAKGPFWTGSFNEQFF.

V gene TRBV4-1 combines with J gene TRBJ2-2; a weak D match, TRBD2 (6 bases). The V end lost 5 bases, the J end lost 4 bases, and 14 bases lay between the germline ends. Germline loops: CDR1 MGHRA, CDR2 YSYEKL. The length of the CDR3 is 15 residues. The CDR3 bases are TGCGCCAGCAGCTATAATCCCGGGAGCACCGGGGAGCTGTTTTTT. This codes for CASSYNPGSTGELFF.

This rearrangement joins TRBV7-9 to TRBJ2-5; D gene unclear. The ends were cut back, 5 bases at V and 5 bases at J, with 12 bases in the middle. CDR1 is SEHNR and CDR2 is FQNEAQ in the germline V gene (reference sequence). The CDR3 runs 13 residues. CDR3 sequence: CASSPPQRETQYF. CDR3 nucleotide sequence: TGTGCCAGCAGCCCTCCCCAACGCGAGACCCAGTACTTC.

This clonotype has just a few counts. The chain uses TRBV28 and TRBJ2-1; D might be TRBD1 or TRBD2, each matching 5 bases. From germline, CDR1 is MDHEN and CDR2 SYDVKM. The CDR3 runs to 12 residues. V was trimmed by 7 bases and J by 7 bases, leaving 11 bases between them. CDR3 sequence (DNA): TGTGCCAGCATGTGGGACCGGAATGAGCAGTTCTTC. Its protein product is CASMWDRNEQFF.

As DNA, the CDR3 is TGTGCCATCGGACTAGCGGGGAACCTAAATGAGCAGTTCTTC. This gives the protein CAIGLAGNLNEQFF. This rearrangement joins TRBV10-3 to TRBJ2-1; 12 nucleotides match TRBD2. Per the germline V gene, CDR1 is ENHRY and CDR2 is SYGVKD. The CDR3 totals 14 residues. V was pared by 8 bases and J by 7 bases, with 6 bases of the junction left unmatched.

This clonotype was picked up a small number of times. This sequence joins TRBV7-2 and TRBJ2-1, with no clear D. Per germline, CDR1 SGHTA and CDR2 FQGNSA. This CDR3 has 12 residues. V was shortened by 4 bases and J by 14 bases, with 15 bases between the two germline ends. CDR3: CASSSRPDRKFF. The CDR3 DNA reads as TGTGCCAGCAGCTCACGCCCCGACCGTAAGTTCTTC.

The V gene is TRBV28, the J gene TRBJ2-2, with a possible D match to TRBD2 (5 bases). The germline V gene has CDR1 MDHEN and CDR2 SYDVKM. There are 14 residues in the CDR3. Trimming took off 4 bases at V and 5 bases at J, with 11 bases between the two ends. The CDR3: CASSYGDSTGELFF. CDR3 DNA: TGTGCCAGCAGTTACGGGGATTCTACCGGGGAGCTGTTTTTT. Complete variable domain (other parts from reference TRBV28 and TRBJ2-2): DVKVTQSSRYLVKRTGEKVFLECVQDMDHENMFWYRQDPGLGLRLIYFSYDVKMKEKGDIPEGYSVSREKKERFSLILESASTNQTSMYLCASSYGDSTGELFFGEGSRLTVL.

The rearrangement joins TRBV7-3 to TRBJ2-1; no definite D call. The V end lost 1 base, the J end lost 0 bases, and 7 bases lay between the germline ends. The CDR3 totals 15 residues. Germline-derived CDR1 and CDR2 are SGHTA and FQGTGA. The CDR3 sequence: CASSLKQSSYNEQFF. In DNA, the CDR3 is TGTGCCAGCAGCTTAAAGCAGAGCTCCTACAATGAGCAGTTCTTC.